This T cell receptor beta chain was observed in a study of shared clonotypes between healthy human individuals. Findings of the study overall: Memory subsets had estimated richness that was generally smaller than that of naive subsets.

Remarks on this clone: Its matching antigen is unknown.

At the deep level, the assay was run. The assay was immunoSEQ multiplex PCR, and TCRdb's table has in-frame clones only and misses some. Of roughly 2.6 million clones listed, just over 90% were seen once; the top ten hold roughly 0.15%. This TCR came from a man aged 18 to 30 in good health. Sequenced material: naive CD4+ T cells sorted from blood. Subset noted: CD45RA+ positively selected.

This CDR3 reads CASSLPGLGEYEQYF. In DNA form, the CDR3 reads TGTGCCAGTAGCTTACCGGGACTAGGGGAGTACGAGCAGTACTTC. The genes are TRBV19 and TRBJ2-7; 8 nucleotides line up with TRBD2. The CDR3 runs 15 residues. From germline, CDR1 is LNHDA and CDR2 SQIVND (reference sequence). V lost 6 bases and J lost 4; bases outside the gene matches: 11.